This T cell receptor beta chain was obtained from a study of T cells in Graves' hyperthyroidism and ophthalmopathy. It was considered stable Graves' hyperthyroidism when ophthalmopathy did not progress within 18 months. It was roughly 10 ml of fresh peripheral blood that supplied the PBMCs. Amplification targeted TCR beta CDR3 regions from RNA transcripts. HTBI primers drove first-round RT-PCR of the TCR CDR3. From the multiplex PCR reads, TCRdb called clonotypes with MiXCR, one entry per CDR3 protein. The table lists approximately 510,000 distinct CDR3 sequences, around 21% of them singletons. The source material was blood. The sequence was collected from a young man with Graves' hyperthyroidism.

Here the CDR3 reads CASSDIGRTETQYF. CDR3 nucleotides: TGTGCCAGCAGTGACATCGGCAGGACAGAGACCCAGTACTTC. The J gene is TRBJ2-5, the V gene TRBV2; D remains unclear. The CDR3 consists of 14 residues. V lost 3 bases and J 4 bases, leaving 12 bases between the germline ends. CDR1 is SNHLY and CDR2 is FYNNEI in the germline V gene.